This is a list of T cell receptor beta chains from one sample in a study of cytomegalovirus exposure and HLA in healthy donors. Only in-frame clones appear in the TCRdb table, and some are missing; sequencing was by immunoSEQ multiplex PCR. The profile shows 150,000 to 200,000 clones, about 88% of them singletons. The specimen sequenced was PBMCs. The receptors originated from a woman younger than 30 in good health and CMV-seronegative. Each CDR3 is given with its conserved first and last residue. A D gene is named only where the DNA matches it firmly.

CDR3 protein: CASSYRGTNTEAFF
D gene: -
V gene: TRBV11-3

CDR3 protein: CASSPLGLAGGPRTGELFF
D gene: TRBD2
V gene: TRBV27

CDR3 protein: CASSKEGGGLSSGANVLTF
D gene: TRBD2
V gene: TRBV7-8

CDR3 protein: CAWLGGPYEQYF
D gene: -
V gene: TRBV30

CDR3 protein: CASRDWNQPQHF
D gene: -
V gene: TRBV19

CDR3 protein: CASILDRAREKGYTF
D gene: TRBD1
V gene: TRBV2

CDR3 protein: CASSLALTGGEPQHF
D gene: TRBD1
V gene: TRBV7-8

CDR3 protein: CASSSSYEQYF
D gene: -
V gene: TRBV27

CDR3 protein: CSVEDPDTYSTDTQYF
D gene: -
V gene: TRBV29-1

CDR3 protein: CASSSTGTEAFF
D gene: -
V gene: TRBV18

CDR3 protein: CASSFSWKGGRKSVTEAFF
D gene: -
V gene: TRBV27

CDR3 protein: CSVARLAAYNEQFF
D gene: TRBD2
V gene: TRBV29-1

CDR3 protein: CATSRELRGSYNEQFF
D gene: -
V gene: TRBV15

CDR3 protein: CASSLALAGYTQYF
D gene: TRBD2
V gene: TRBV5-6

CDR3 protein: CASSEGTSGVYNEQFF
D gene: TRBD2
V gene: TRBV19

CDR3 protein: CASSSAGGGTGELFF
D gene: -
V gene: TRBV11-2

CDR3 protein: CASSPGQGRIETQYF
D gene: -
V gene: TRBV4-1

CDR3 protein: CASKEANSGNTIYF
D gene: -
V gene: TRBV25-1

CDR3 protein: CASQGYTEAFF
D gene: -
V gene: TRBV28

CDR3 protein: CASSLGRGLTEAFF
D gene: TRBD1
V gene: TRBV11-2